These 22 T cell receptor beta chains share one sample of origin, sequenced in a study of blood T cell repertoires in COVID-19. Only in-frame clones appear in the TCRdb table, and some are missing; sequencing was by immunoSEQ multiplex PCR. In the table there are 110,000 to 150,000 clones, approximately 90% of which are singletons. The source material was peripheral blood. The receptor source for this set is a man aged 55 to 70 with active or convalescent COVID-19.

The chain couples TRBV14 to TRBJ2-3, with 10 bases matching TRBD2. The germline V gene encodes CDR1 SGHDN and CDR2 FVKESK. With V trimmed by 6 bases and J by 0 bases, 6 bases remained unmatched. The CDR3 length is 16 residues. The CDR3 bases are TGTGCCAGCAGTCCACTAGCGGGGCTTAGCACAGATACGCAGTATTTT. Protein sequence: CASSPLAGLSTDTQYF.

V and J are TRBV12-3 or TRBV12-4 and TRBJ2-5; weak D call: TRBD1 (5 bases). The CDR3 is made up of 12 amino acids. V was pared by 5 bases and J by 5 bases, with 9 bases between. CDR3 in DNA: TGTGCCAGCAGTCCCTCAGGGGAGACCCAGTACTTC. Its translation: CASSPSGETQYF.

The V and J genes are TRBV3-1 (or the pseudogene TRBV3-2) and TRBJ1-6, with D hard to call. The CDR3 has 14 residues. Per germline, CDR1 LGHDT and CDR2 YNNKEL (reference sequence). Trimming removed 1 base from V and 6 bases from J, with 7 bases in between. The CDR3 nucleotides read TGTGCCAGCAGCCAAGGAGCGGGTAATTCACCCCTCCACTTT. Its translation is CASSQGAGNSPLHF.

The chain joins TRBV7-6 to TRBJ1-4, with 8 positions matching TRBD1. The CDR3 length is 15 residues. Germline trimming cut 5 bases from V and 8 bases from J; bases unmatched to any gene: 10. The germline gives CDR1 SGHVS, CDR2 FNYEAQ. The CDR3 sequence is CASSPGQGGWEKLFF. The CDR3 bases are TGTGCCAGCAGCCCCGGACAGGGAGGGTGGGAAAAACTGTTTTTT.

On this clone itself: The same CDR3 can be traced to other DNA sequences in this sample. CDR3 sequence reads: CASSPGLAGEETQYF. The CDR3 DNA follows: TGTGCCAGCAGTCCCGGACTAGCGGGGGAAGAGACCCAGTACTTC. The chain is built from TRBV2 and TRBJ2-5; 13 nucleotides agree with TRBD2. Germline V CDR1 and CDR2: SNHLY, FYNNEI. The CDR3 has 15 residues. J lost 3 bases, V lost 5 bases, and 3 bases had no gene match.

The chain couples TRBV11-1 to TRBJ2-1, with 12 bases identical to TRBD2. The CDR3 extends over 15 amino acids. Germline values: CDR1 SGHAT, CDR2 FQDESV (reference sequence). V gave up 6 bases and J gave up 7 bases; unmatched junction bases: 7. CDR3 sequence reads: CASSSLAGGRNEQFF. In nucleotides, the CDR3 is TGTGCCAGCAGTTCTCTAGCGGGAGGGAGAAATGAGCAGTTCTTC. The complete variable domain, with remaining parts taken from reference TRBV11-1 and TRBJ2-1, reads EAEVAQSPRYKITEKSQAVAFWCDPISGHATLYWYRQILGQGPELLVQFQDESVVDDSQLPKDRFSAERLKGVDSTLKIQPAELGDSAMYLCASSSLAGGRNEQFFGPGTRLTVL.

The sample holds one count of this clone. The chain uses TRBV2 and TRBJ2-5; a weak D match, TRBD1 (6 bases). CDR1 is SNHLY, CDR2 FYNNEI, per germline. The CDR3 sequence is 14 residues long. V lost 6 bases and J lost 5, with 16 bases in between. The DNA for the CDR3 is TGTGCCAGCAGCTTGACGGGACAAGGGGAGACCCAGTACTTC. This codes for CASSLTGQGETQYF.

The rearrangement links TRBV30 to TRBJ1-6; D perhaps matches TRBD1 (6 bases). Germline assignment: CDR1 GTSNPN and CDR2 SVGIG (reference sequence). V lost 3 bases and J 5 bases, leaving 8 bases between the germline ends. CDR3 length: 13 residues. The CDR3 reads CAWSAGDNSPLHF. The DNA for the CDR3 is TGTGCCTGGAGCGCAGGGGATAATTCACCCCTCCACTTT.

The rearrangement uses TRBV27 and TRBJ2-3, with D unresolved. CDR1 MNHEY and CDR2 SMNVEV come from the germline V gene (reference sequence). The V end was cut by 4 bases, the J end by 11 bases, with 10 bases between. This CDR3 spans 11 amino acids. DNA for the CDR3: TGTGCCAGCAGTTCCTTCTTCGGGCAGTATTTT. It specifies CASSSFFGQYF.

The chain uses TRBV30 and TRBJ1-2; D is unclear. The CDR3 loop spans 13 amino acids. V was trimmed by 1 base and J by 2 bases, leaving 8 bases between them. The germline V gene encodes CDR1 GTSNPN and CDR2 SVGIG (reference sequence). The CDR3 reads CAWSGGRNYGYTF. In DNA, the CDR3 is TGTGCCTGGAGTGGAGGGAGGAACTATGGCTACACCTTC. Looking up the rest from reference TRBV30 and TRBJ1-2 gives the full variable domain: SQTIHQWPATLVQPVGSPLSLECTVEGTSNPNLYWYRQAAGRGLQLLFYSVGIGQISSEVPQNLSASRPQDRQFILSSKKLLLSDSGFYLCAWSGGRNYGYTFGSGTRLTVV.

This rearrangement joins TRBV4-1 to TRBJ1-2; D possibly corresponds to TRBD1 (6 bases). CDR1 and CDR2 (germline): MGHRA, YSYEKL. The CDR3 length is 15 residues. Trimming left V 8 bases short and J 0 bases short, with 16 bases between. The CDR3 spells CASSLGGGPNYGYTF. The CDR3 DNA reads TGCGCCAGCTCGCTGGGCGGGGGCCCTAACTATGGCTACACCTTC.

In DNA form, the CDR3 reads TGCGCCAGCAGCCAGCAGGTGGCTAATTCACCCCTCCACTTT. Encoded protein: CASSQQVANSPLHF. The V gene is TRBV4-3, the J gene TRBJ1-6; the D is unclear. V was cut by 3 bases and J by 6 bases, with 9 bases left in between. Looked up from germline, CDR1 is LGHNA and CDR2 is YSLEER. The CDR3 is 14 amino acids.

The chain links TRBV27 to TRBJ1-6; a possible D gene is TRBD1 (6 bases). The CDR3 is 14 residues long. In germline, CDR1 is MNHEY, CDR2 SMNVEV (reference sequence). Trimming stripped 5 bases from V and 10 bases from J, with 15 bases between. CDR3 sequence (DNA): TGTGCCAGCAGTCCTAGGACAGAAGCATCACCCCTCCACTTT. Protein sequence: CASSPRTEASPLHF.

This chain connects TRBV7-2 to TRBJ1-2, with a tentative D call TRBD1 (6 bases). Germline V gene sequence: CDR1 SGHTA, CDR2 FQGNSA. The CDR3 consists of 14 residues. Trimming stripped 0 bases from V and 6 bases from J, with 11 bases between. The CDR3 coding sequence is TGTGCCAGCAGCTTAGCAGGCAGGGGTGATGGCTACACCTTC. Residues: CASSLAGRGDGYTF.

The V and J genes are TRBV19 and TRBJ1-5, with TRBD1 identical over 9 bases. From germline, CDR1 is LNHDA and CDR2 SQIVND (reference sequence). V lost 6 bases to trimming and J lost 6 bases; unmatched junction nucleotides: 6. This CDR3 spans 14 amino acids. The CDR3 here is CASRGQGGGQPQHF. CDR3 nucleotides: TGTGCCAGTAGGGGACAGGGCGGGGGTCAGCCCCAGCATTTT.

The chain joins TRBV4-2 to TRBJ1-2; 8 nucleotides match TRBD1. CDR3 size: 18 residues. The V segment lost 4 bases and the J segment 7 bases; nucleotides outside the gene matches: 20. In germline, CDR1 is LGHNA, CDR2 YNFKEQ. The CDR3 region has the DNA TGTGCCAGCAGCCTCAAGGCCTCCCCCCAGGGGGCAATGAGTGGCTACACCTTC. Its translation: CASSLKASPQGAMSGYTF.

The chain couples TRBV7-6 to TRBJ2-7; D remains ambiguous. Germline lookup yields CDR1 SGHVS and CDR2 FNYEAQ. V was shortened by 2 bases and J by 0 bases, with 8 bases between the two germline ends. This CDR3 contains 14 residues. Here the CDR3 reads CASSLLDSSYEQYF. CDR3 nucleotides: TGTGCCAGCAGCTTATTAGATAGCTCCTACGAGCAGTACTTC. Drawing the rest from reference TRBV7-6 and TRBJ2-7, the complete variable domain is GAGVSQSPRYKVTKRGQDVALRCDPISGHVSLYWYRQALGQGPEFLTYFNYEAQQDKSGLPNDRFSAERPEGSISTLTIQRTEQRDSAMYRCASSLLDSSYEQYFGPGTRLTVT.

The V and J genes are TRBV19 and TRBJ1-2; D is undetermined. Per the germline V gene, CDR1 is LNHDA and CDR2 is SQIVND (reference sequence). Trimming took 2 bases from V and 8 from J, leaving 15 bases between them. This CDR3 region has 14 residues. Here the CDR3 DNA reads TGTGCCAGTAGTATATTGACATCCACGGAAGGCTACACCTTC. Its translation is CASSILTSTEGYTF.

This rearrangement joins TRBV15 to TRBJ1-5; TRBD1 agrees at 7 bases. The V gene end was trimmed by 5 bases and the J gene end by 3 bases; junction bases not matched to a gene: 7. This CDR3 contains 15 residues. In germline, CDR1 is LNHNV, CDR2 YYDKDF (reference sequence). The CDR3 sequence: CATSASGTANQPQHF. CDR3 DNA sequence: TGTGCCACCAGCGCCTCCGGGACAGCCAATCAGCCCCAGCATTTT.

CDR3 coding DNA: TGTGCCAGCAGCCAAGACCGGGACAGGGGCCCCAGGGTCCCCGGGGAGCTGTTTTTT. Amino acids: CASSQDRDRGPRVPGELFF. This chain connects TRBV14 to TRBJ2-2; 10 nucleotides match TRBD1. The germline V gene has CDR1 SGHDN and CDR2 FVKESK. The J segment lost 6 bases and the V segment lost 0 bases, leaving 13 bases of the junction unmatched. This CDR3 contains 19 residues.

The V gene is TRBV7-2, the J gene TRBJ2-7; TRBD1 agrees at 7 bases. This CDR3 spans 15 amino acids. Trimming took 6 bases from V and 11 from J; bases not matched to a gene: 19. Germline V gene sequence: CDR1 SGHTA, CDR2 FQGNSA. CDR3 bases: TGTGCCAGCAGAGTCACCGGGACAAGGGGGCCCGGGGAGTACTTC. As protein: CASRVTGTRGPGEYF.

J is TRBJ1-1 and V is TRBV7-2, with D unresolved. This CDR3 contains 14 residues. Germline V lookup: CDR1 SGHTA, CDR2 FQGNSA. V was pared by 1 base and J by 8 bases, with 14 bases between. The CDR3 DNA reads TGTGCCAGCAGCTTAGTCGGAGTATCTGAGGAAGCTTTCTTT. Amino acid sequence: CASSLVGVSEEAFF.